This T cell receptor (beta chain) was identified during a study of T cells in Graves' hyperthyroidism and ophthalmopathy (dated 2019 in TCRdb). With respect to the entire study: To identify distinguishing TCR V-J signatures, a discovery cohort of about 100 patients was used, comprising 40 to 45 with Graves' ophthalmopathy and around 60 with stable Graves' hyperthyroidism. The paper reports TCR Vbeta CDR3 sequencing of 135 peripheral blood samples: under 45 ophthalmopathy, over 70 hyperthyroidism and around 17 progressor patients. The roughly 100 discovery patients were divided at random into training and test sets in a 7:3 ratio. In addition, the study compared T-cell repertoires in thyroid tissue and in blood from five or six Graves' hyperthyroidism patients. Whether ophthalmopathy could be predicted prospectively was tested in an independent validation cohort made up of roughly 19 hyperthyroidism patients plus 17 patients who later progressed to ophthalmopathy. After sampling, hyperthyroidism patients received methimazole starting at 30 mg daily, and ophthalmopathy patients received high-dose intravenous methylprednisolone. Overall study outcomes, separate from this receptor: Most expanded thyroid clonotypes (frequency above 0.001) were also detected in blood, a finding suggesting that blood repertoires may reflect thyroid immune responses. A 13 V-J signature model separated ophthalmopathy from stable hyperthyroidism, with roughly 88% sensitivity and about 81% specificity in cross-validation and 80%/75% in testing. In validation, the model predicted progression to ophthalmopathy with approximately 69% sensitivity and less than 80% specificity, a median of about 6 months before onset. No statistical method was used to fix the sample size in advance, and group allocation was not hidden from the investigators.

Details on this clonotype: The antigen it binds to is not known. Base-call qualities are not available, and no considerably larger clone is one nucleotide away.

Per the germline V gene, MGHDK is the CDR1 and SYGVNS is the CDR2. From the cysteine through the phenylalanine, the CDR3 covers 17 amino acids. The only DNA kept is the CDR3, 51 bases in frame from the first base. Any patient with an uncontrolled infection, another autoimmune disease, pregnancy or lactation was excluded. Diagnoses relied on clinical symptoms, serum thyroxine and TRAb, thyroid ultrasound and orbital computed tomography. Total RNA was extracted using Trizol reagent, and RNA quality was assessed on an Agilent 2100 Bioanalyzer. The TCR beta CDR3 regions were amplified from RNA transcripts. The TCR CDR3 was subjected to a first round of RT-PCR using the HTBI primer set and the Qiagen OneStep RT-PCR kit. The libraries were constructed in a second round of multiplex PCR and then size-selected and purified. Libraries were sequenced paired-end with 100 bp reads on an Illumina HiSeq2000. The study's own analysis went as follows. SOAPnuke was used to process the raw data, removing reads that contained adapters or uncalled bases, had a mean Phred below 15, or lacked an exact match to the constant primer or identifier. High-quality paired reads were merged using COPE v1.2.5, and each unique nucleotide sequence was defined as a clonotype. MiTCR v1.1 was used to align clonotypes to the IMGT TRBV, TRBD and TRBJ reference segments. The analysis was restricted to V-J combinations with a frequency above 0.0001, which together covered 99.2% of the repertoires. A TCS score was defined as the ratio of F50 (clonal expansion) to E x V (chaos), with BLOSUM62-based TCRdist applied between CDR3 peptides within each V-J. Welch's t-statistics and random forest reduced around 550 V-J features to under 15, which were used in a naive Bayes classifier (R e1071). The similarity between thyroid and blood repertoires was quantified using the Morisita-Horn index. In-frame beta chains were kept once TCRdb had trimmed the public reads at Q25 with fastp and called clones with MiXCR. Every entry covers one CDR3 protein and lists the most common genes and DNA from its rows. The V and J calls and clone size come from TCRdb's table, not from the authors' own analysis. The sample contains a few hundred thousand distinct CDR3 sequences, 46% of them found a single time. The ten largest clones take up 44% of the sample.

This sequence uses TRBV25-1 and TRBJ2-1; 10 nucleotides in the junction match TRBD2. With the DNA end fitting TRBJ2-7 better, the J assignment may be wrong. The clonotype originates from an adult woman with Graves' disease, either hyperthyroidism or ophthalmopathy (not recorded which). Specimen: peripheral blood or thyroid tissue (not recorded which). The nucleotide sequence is TGTGCCAGCAGTGAAGGACTAGCGGCTGGCTCCTACAATGAGCAGTACTTC. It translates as CASSEGLAAGSYNEQYF.